This T cell receptor beta chain was recorded in a study of T cell repertoires in cytomegalovirus infection. In the study overall: Newly reported HLA-C-restricted and thoroughly characterized HLA-B-restricted CMV epitopes were employed. Public TCR beta signatures marked donors with CMV infection and the matching HLA. Study conclusions and caveats: Clonotype analysis showed dominance of the ex vivo response by HLA-C-restricted CMV-specific TCR beta clonotypes. Carriage of CMV together with the relevant HLA was identifiable through cumulative public TCR beta family frequency.

The V gene lost 4 bases and the J gene lost 4 bases, with 14 bases spanning the gap. Per the germline V gene, CDR1 is SGHRS and CDR2 is YFSETQ. The CDR3 loop spans 15 amino acids. This clonotype was observed a few times. Its antigen is not identified. TCRdb itself ran the reads through MiXCR, one entry per CDR3 protein. The repertoire holds about 140,000 distinct CDR3 sequences, with 32% as singletons. The sequence derives from a human donor in good health (CMV status not recorded). Some clones in this sample may be carry-over from other donors' samples. Sample: CD8+ T cells from cultured PBMCs, taken from culture after CMV antigen stimulation. V gene TRBV5-1 combines with J gene TRBJ1-4; D is possibly TRBD1 (6 bases). The CDR3 DNA reads TGCGCCAGCAGCGTCGGGACAATCGATAATGAAAAACTGTTTTTT. It translates to CASSVGTIDNEKLFF.